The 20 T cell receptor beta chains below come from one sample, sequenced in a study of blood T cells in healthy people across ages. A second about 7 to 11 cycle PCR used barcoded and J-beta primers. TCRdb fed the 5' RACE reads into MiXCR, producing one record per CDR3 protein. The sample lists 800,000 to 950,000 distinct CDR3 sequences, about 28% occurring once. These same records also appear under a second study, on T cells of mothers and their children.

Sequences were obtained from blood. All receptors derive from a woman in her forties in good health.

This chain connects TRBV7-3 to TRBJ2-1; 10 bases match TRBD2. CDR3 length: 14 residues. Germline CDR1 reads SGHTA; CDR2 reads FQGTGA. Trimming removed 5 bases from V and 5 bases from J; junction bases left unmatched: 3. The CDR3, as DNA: TGTGCCAGCAGCCTTAGCGGGGGGAACAATGAGCAGTTCTTC. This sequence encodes CASSLSGGNNEQFF.

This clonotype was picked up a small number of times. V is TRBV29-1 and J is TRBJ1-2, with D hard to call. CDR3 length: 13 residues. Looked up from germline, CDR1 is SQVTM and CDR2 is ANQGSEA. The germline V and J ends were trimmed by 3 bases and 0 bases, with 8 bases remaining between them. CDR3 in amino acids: CSVEALANYGYTF. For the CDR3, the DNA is TGCAGCGTTGAGGCCTTAGCTAACTATGGCTACACCTTC. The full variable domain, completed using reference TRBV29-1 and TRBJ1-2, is SAVISQKPSRDICQRGTSLTIQCQVDSQVTMMFWYRQQPGQSLTLIATANQGSEATYESGFVIDKFPISRPNLTFSTLTVSNMSPEDSSIYLCSVEALANYGYTFGSGTRLTVV.

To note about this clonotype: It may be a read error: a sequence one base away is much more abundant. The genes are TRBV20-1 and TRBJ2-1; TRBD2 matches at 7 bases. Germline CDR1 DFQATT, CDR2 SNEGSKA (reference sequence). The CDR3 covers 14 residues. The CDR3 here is CSFRAGLGLNEQCF. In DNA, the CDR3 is TGCAGCTTCAGAGCAGGACTAGGTCTCAATGAGCAGTGCTTC.

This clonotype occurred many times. The CDR3 bases are TGTGCCAGCAGCCAAGGCGGGGGGGGGCTCCCCTACGAGCAGTACTTC. Protein: CASSQGGGGLPYEQYF. The genes are TRBV3-1 and TRBJ2-7; 9 positions agree with TRBD2. The V and J ends lost 1 base and 2 bases, in that order; junction bases with no gene match: 6. CDR1 LGHDT and CDR2 YNNKEL come from the germline V gene (reference sequence). The CDR3 runs to 16 residues.

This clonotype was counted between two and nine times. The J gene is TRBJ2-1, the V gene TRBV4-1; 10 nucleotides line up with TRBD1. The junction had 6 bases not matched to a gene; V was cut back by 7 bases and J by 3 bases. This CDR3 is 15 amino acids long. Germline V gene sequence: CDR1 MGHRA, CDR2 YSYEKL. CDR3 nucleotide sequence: TGCGCCAGCACCTCGACAGGGGGCCACTACAATGAGCAGTTCTTC. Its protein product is CASTSTGGHYNEQFF.

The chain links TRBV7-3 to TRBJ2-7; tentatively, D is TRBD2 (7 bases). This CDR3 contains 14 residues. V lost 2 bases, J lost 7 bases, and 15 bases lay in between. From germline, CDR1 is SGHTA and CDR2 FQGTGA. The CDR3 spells CASSLSGGYNEQYF. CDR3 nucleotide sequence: TGTGCCAGCAGCTTATCGGGGGGCTACAATGAGCAGTACTTC.

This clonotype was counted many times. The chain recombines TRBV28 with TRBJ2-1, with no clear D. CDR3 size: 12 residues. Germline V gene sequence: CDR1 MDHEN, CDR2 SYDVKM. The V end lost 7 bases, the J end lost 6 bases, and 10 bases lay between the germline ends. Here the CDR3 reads CASKASVNEQFF. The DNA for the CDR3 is TGTGCCAGCAAGGCGTCCGTCAATGAGCAGTTCTTC.

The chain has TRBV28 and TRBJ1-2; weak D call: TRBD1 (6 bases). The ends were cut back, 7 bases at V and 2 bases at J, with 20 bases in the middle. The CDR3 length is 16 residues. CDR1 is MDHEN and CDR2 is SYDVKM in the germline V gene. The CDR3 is CASNPILPGVNYGYTF. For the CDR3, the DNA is TGTGCCAGCAACCCCATCCTCCCAGGGGTCAACTATGGCTACACCTTC.

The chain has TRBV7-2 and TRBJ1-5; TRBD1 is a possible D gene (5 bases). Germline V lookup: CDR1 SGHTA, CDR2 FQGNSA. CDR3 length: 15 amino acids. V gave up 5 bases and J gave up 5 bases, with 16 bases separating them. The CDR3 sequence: CASSLRAGPDQPQHF. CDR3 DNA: TGTGCCAGCAGCCTCCGGGCAGGGCCGGATCAGCCCCAGCATTTT.

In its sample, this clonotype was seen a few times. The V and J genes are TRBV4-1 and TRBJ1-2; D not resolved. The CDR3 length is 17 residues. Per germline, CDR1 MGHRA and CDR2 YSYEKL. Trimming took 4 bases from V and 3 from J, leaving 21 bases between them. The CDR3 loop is CASSPELNGHSYYGYTF. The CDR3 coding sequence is TGCGCCAGCAGCCCGGAACTCAACGGCCACAGTTACTATGGCTACACCTTC.

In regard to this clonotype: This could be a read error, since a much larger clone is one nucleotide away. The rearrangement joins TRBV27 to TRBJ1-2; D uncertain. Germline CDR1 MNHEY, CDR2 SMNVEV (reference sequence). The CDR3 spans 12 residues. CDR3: CASRDPGYGCTF. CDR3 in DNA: TGTGCCAGCAGAGACCCGGGGTATGGCTGCACCTTC.

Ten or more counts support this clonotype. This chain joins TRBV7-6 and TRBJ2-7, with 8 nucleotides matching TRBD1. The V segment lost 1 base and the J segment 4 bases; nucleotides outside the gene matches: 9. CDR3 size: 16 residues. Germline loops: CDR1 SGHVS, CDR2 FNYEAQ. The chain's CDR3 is CASSLGKDRVLYEQYF. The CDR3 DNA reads TGTGCCAGCAGCTTAGGGAAGGACAGGGTGTTATACGAGCAGTACTTC.

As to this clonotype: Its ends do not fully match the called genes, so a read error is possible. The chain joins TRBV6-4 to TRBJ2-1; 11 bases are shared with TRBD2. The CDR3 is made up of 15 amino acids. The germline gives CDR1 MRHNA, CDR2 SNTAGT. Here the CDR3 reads CASSGTSGAYNEQFF. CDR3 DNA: TGCGCCAGCAGCGGGACTAGCGGCGCGTACAATGAGCAGTTCTTC.

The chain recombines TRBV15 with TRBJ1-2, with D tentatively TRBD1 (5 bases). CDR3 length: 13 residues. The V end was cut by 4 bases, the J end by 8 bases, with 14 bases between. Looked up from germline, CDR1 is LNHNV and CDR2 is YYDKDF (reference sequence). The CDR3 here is CATSNGDFLGYTF. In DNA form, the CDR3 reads TGTGCCACCAGCAATGGGGACTTCCTGGGCTACACCTTC.

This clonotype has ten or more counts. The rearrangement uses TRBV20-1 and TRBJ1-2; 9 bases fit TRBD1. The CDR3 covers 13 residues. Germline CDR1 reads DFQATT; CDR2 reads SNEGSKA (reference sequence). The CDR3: CSARDRDRWGYTF. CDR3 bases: TGCAGCGCTCGGGACAGGGACCGGTGGGGCTACACCTTC.

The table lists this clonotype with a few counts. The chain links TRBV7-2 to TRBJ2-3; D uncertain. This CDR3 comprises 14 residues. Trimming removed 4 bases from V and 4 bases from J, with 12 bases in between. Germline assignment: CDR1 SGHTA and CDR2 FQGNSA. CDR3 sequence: CASSSDPLADTQYF. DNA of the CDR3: TGTGCCAGCAGCTCCGACCCTCTCGCAGATACGCAGTATTTT.

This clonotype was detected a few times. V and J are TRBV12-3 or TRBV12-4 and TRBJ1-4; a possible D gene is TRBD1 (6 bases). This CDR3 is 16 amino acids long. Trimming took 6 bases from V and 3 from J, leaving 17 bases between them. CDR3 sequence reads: CASRSQGGGANEKLFF. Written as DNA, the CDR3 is TGTGCCAGCAGGTCACAGGGCGGGGGGGCTAATGAAAAACTGTTTTTT.

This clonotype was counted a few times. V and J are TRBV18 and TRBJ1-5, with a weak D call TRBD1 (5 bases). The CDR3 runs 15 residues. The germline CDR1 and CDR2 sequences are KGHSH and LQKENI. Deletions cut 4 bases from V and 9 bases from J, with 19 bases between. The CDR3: CASSLTGTTDRPQHF. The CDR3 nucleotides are TGTGCCAGCTCACTAACCGGGACCACGGATCGGCCCCAGCATTTT.

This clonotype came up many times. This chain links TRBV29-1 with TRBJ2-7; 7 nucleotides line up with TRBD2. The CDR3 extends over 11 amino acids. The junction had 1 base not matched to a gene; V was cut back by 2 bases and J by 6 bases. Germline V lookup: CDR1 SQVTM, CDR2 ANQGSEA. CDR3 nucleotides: TGCAGCGTTGAATGGGGGGGCGAGCAGTACTTC. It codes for CSVEWGGEQYF.

The chain's CDR3 is CATSDLKGNQPQHF. The CDR3 DNA reads TGTGCCACCAGTGATTTGAAGGGAAATCAGCCCCAGCATTTT. The chain recombines TRBV24-1 with TRBJ1-5; D gene ambiguous. Germline CDR1 KGHDR, CDR2 SFDVKD. The CDR3 loop spans 14 amino acids. Deletions cut 0 bases from V and 4 bases from J, with 6 bases between.